In its sample, the clone carrying this T cell receptor (beta chain) was seen many times. No antigen is known for it. RNA served as the template for amplifying TCR beta CDR3 regions. Amplification began with first-round RT-PCR using HTBI primers, then second-round multiplex PCR was performed. TCRdb analysed the multiplex PCR reads with MiXCR anew, one entry per CDR3 protein. The sample contains over a million distinct CDR3 sequences, less than 45% of which appear only once. The data stem from a study of Graves' ophthalmopathy and Graves' hyperthyroidism. Study findings and constraints: Blood also contained most of the expanded thyroid clonotypes above 0.001 frequency. The model's prediction of ophthalmopathy progression had approximately 71% sensitivity and roughly 72% specificity.

Newly diagnosed hyperthyroidism donors, aged 18 to 65, duration under 2 months. Patients were excluded if they had other autoimmune diseases or uncontrolled infections, and likewise if pregnancy or lactation applied. Per germline, CDR1 SEHNR and CDR2 FQNEAQ (reference sequence). CDR3 length: 15 residues. V shed 1 base, J shed 2 bases, and the junction held 4 bases outside the gene matches. The chain links TRBV7-9 to TRBJ2-5; 7 nucleotides align to TRBD1. The sequencing sample was made of peripheral blood or thyroid tissue (not recorded which). The clonotype comes from an adult man with Graves' hyperthyroidism. The CDR3 here is CASSLGGQVQETQYF. The CDR3 nucleotides read TGTGCCAGCAGCTTAGGTGGACAGGTACAAGAGACCCAGTACTTC.